This T cell receptor (beta chain) came from a study of T cells after posttransplantation cyclophosphamide. General study findings and limits: Recipient CMV seropositivity and CMV reactivation strongly tracked TRB clonality. Later post-transplant blood repertoires were often dominated by donor CD8+ memory clones. Blood and skin or GI T cell repertoires showed limited TRB overlap.

The CDR3 runs to 14 residues. Trimming took off 3 bases at V and 6 bases at J, with 14 bases between the two ends. Germline CDR1 is MNHEY and CDR2 is SMNVEV (reference sequence). Libraries were prepared by immunoSEQ multiplex PCR; TCRdb keeps only in-frame clonotypes and omits some of them. This sample carries tens of thousands of clones, 90% to 95% of them seen once, and the ten largest clones take approximately 0.098%. Cells defined as naive were viable CD3+CD4+ or CD3+CD8+ and CCR7+CD45RA+CD45RO-CD95-CD27+CD28+. Peripheral blood was collected from the related graft donor on the marrow donation day. As for this clone: Its antigen remains unidentified.

This TCR was recovered from a man aged 25 to 40 in good health and a related stem cell transplant donor. The rearrangement links TRBV27 to TRBJ1-1; no clear D. Material for sequencing was naive CD4+ T cells sorted from blood. CDR3 residues: CASSFSSLAAEAFF. The DNA for the CDR3 is TGTGCCAGCAGTTTCAGTTCGCTGGCCGCTGAAGCTTTCTTT.